The 20 T cell receptor beta chains below come from one sample, sequenced in a study of blood T cell repertoires in COVID-19. Only in-frame clones appear in the TCRdb table, and some are missing; sequencing was by immunoSEQ multiplex PCR. There are about 120,000 clones in the sample; more than 80% occur only once, and approximately 28% lies in the top ten. The sample comprised peripheral blood. The receptors were sampled from an older man with active or convalescent COVID-19.

This chain joins TRBV7-3 and TRBJ1-1; TRBD1 might be the D (5 bases). Germline loops: CDR1 SGHTA, CDR2 FQGTGA. Deletions cut 3 bases from V and 5 bases from J, with 10 bases between. CDR3 length equals 13 residues. The CDR3 DNA reads as TGTGCCAGCAGCTTTATGGGGGGAACTGAAGCTTTCTTT. It translates to CASSFMGGTEAFF.

The V gene is TRBV6-4, the J gene TRBJ2-1, with 10 bases matching TRBD2. CDR1 is MRHNA, CDR2 SNTAGT, per germline. The CDR3 runs 19 residues. The V and J ends lost 5 bases and 1 base, in that order; junction bases with no gene match: 14. The CDR3 is CASSLSGRALRLSYNEQFF. As DNA, the CDR3 is TGTGCCAGCAGTTTAAGCGGGAGGGCCCTCCGGTTATCCTACAATGAGCAGTTCTTC.

This clone appeared a single time. CDR3 region: CASSLDRVGGYTF. CDR3 nucleotide sequence: TGTGCCAGCAGTTTAGACAGGGTTGGTGGCTACACCTTC. This chain joins TRBV12-3 or TRBV12-4 and TRBJ1-2; maybe TRBD1 (6 bases). The length of the CDR3 is 13 residues. V lost 1 base and J lost 7, with 10 bases in between.

This rearrangement joins TRBV5-4 to TRBJ2-1; TRBD2 might be the D (6 bases). This CDR3 has 16 amino acids. CDR1 and CDR2 (germline): SGHNT, YYREEE (reference sequence). Trimming removed 1 base at V and 0 bases at J, with 11 bases between. In nucleotides, the CDR3 is TGTGCCAGCAGCTTGCAGGTAGCGGTCTCCTACAATGAGCAGTTCTTC. Amino acids: CASSLQVAVSYNEQFF.

The chain joins TRBV7-8 to TRBJ2-1; 8 nucleotides agree with TRBD1. With V trimmed by 5 bases and J by 5 bases, 2 bases remained unmatched. Germline V CDR1 and CDR2: SGHVS, FQNEAQ. The CDR3 has 13 amino acids. In nucleotides, the CDR3 is TGTGCCAGCAGCAAGGACAGGGACAATGAGCAGTTCTTC. It specifies CASSKDRDNEQFF.

Here the CDR3 DNA reads TGTGCCAGCAGCAGTGGGACTACTCCATACGAGCAGTACTTC. This encodes CASSSGTTPYEQYF. This chain connects TRBV7-2 to TRBJ2-7; TRBD2 matches 7 bases. The CDR3 is 14 amino acids. Germline CDR1 and CDR2: SGHTA and FQGNSA. V trimming: 5 bases; J trimming: 4 bases; junction bases outside the gene matches: 8.

V gene TRBV10-3 combines with J gene TRBJ1-1; no firm D call. With 6 bases removed from V and 0 bases from J, the gap between germline ends came to 8 bases. CDR1 and CDR2 (germline): ENHRY, SYGVKD. The CDR3 runs to 13 residues. The CDR3 DNA follows: TGTGCCATCAGCGAATCAGTGAACACTGAAGCTTTCTTT. Its translation is CAISESVNTEAFF.

The V gene is TRBV3-1 (or the pseudogene TRBV3-2), the J gene TRBJ2-3, with TRBD1 as a possible D gene (6 bases). The CDR3 sequence is 15 residues long. The V end lost 3 bases, the J end lost 3 bases, and 13 bases lay between the germline ends. The germline V gene encodes CDR1 LGHDT and CDR2 YNNKEL (reference sequence). The CDR3 is CASSQAQGRTDTQYF. The CDR3 bases are TGTGCCAGCAGCCAGGCTCAGGGGCGGACAGATACGCAGTATTTT.

This chain links TRBV19 with TRBJ1-1; D not certain. This CDR3 spans 14 amino acids. V shed 3 bases and J shed 5 bases, with 13 bases lying between them. The germline CDR1 and CDR2 sequences are LNHDA and SQIVND (reference sequence). The CDR3 nucleotides are TGTGCCAGTAGTATTACTCACGGGTCTACTGAAGCTTTCTTT. It yields the protein CASSITHGSTEAFF.

V is TRBV7-9 and J is TRBJ2-1, with 8 bases that match TRBD2. The CDR3 is 16 residues long. V shed 7 bases and J 3 bases; nucleotides not matched to a gene: 11. Germline CDR1 and CDR2: SEHNR and FQNEAQ (reference sequence). In DNA, the CDR3 is TGTGCCAGCATGGCGACCGGGACTAGTGGCTACAATGAGCAGTTCTTC. It is translated as CASMATGTSGYNEQFF.

This chain connects TRBV19 to TRBJ1-5; TRBD1 agrees at 11 bases. The CDR3 has 17 residues. Germline CDR1 and CDR2: LNHDA and SQIVND (reference sequence). V shed 5 bases and J 6 bases; nucleotides not matched to a gene: 12. The CDR3, as DNA: TGTGCCAGTAGTCCGTGGACAGGGGGCGCAGGAGGTCAGCCCCAGCATTTT. This codes for CASSPWTGGAGGQPQHF.

The chain has TRBV19 and TRBJ1-2; 10 bases are a match to TRBD1. V was pared by 2 bases and J by 3 bases, with 3 bases of the junction left unmatched. The CDR3 runs 15 residues. Germline assignment: CDR1 LNHDA and CDR2 SQIVND (reference sequence). CDR3 amino acids: CASSIRGTGDYGYTF. The CDR3 nucleotides read TGTGCCAGTAGTATAAGGGGGACAGGGGACTATGGCTACACCTTC.

The chain uses TRBV6-5 and TRBJ2-5; perhaps TRBD2 as D (6 bases). The CDR3 spans 12 residues. CDR1 and CDR2 (germline): MNHEY, SVGAGI. Trimming took 10 bases from V and 6 from J, leaving 15 bases between them. The CDR3 nucleotides read TGTGCCACCAGAGGAGGGCGGCAGACCCAGTACTTC. Its protein product is CATRGGRQTQYF.

The rearrangement links TRBV11-3 to TRBJ2-1; 8 positions agree with TRBD1. V gave up 5 bases and J gave up 8 bases; unmatched junction bases: 8. The CDR3 has 14 amino acids. CDR1 SGHNT and CDR2 YENEEA come from the germline V gene. The CDR3 DNA is TGTGCCAGCAGCCCAGGGGGCCCTCGGGATGAGCAGTTCTTC. The encoded protein is CASSPGGPRDEQFF.

This clone was seen a handful of times. The chain couples TRBV7-9 to TRBJ2-4, with TRBD2 identical over 9 bases. After removal of 4 bases from V and 8 bases from J, the junction contained 9 bases not matched to a gene. Germline lookup yields CDR1 SEHNR and CDR2 FQNEAQ (reference sequence). This CDR3 spans 15 amino acids. The CDR3 DNA is TGTGCCAGCAGCTCCACCGGACTAGCGAAGTACATTCAGTACTTC. It yields the protein CASSSTGLAKYIQYF.

The genes are TRBV27 and TRBJ1-1; D is undetermined. This CDR3 is built from 13 residues. Looked up from germline, CDR1 is MNHEY and CDR2 is SMNVEV (reference sequence). Trimming removed 7 bases at V and 3 bases at J, with 12 bases between. CDR3 sequence (DNA): TGTGCCAGCACTGATCTAACCTACACTGAAGCTTTCTTT. Amino acid sequence: CASTDLTYTEAFF.

This rearrangement joins TRBV6-2 or TRBV6-3 to TRBJ2-1, with 11 bases fitting TRBD2. V lost 6 bases, J lost 0 bases, and 4 bases stayed unmatched. The CDR3 loop spans 16 amino acids. Germline V gene data show CDR1 as MNHEY and CDR2 as SVGEGT. As DNA, the CDR3 is TGTGCCAGCAGACCTCTAGCGGGAGGCTCCTACAATGAGCAGTTCTTC. This gives the protein CASRPLAGGSYNEQFF.

The rearrangement uses TRBV10-1 and TRBJ2-5; tentatively, D is TRBD1 (6 bases). The CDR3 extends over 14 amino acids. V lost 3 bases to trimming and J lost 0 bases, with 8 bases between them. The V gene's germline CDR1 is WNHNN and CDR2 SYGVQD (reference sequence). The CDR3 nucleotides read TGCGCCAGCAGTGAAGGGGGTAACCAAGAGACCCAGTACTTC. This gives the protein CASSEGGNQETQYF.

The chain has TRBV5-6 and TRBJ1-2; TRBD1 aligns across 7 bases. This CDR3 has 16 residues. Germline V CDR1 and CDR2: SGHDT, YYEEEE. V lost 4 bases to trimming and J lost 1 base; unmatched junction nucleotides: 10. The CDR3 is CASSQGQAWLNYGYTF. For the CDR3, the DNA is TGTGCCAGCAGCCAAGGACAGGCCTGGCTTAACTATGGCTACACCTTC. Variable domain in full (rest from reference TRBV5-6 and TRBJ1-2): DAGVTQSPTHLIKTRGQQVTLRCSPKSGHDTVSWYQQALGQGPQFIFQYYEEEERQRGNFPDRFSGHQFPNYSSELNVNALLLGDSALYLCASSQGQAWLNYGYTFGSGTRLTVV.

The J gene is TRBJ2-7, the V gene TRBV28, with TRBD2 identical over 7 bases. V gave up 4 bases and J gave up 3 bases; unmatched junction bases: 9. The CDR3 has 15 residues. CDR1 and CDR2 (germline): MDHEN, SYDVKM. The CDR3 bases are TGTGCCAGCAGTTCCGCCGGTTCGGGGGGCTACGAGCAGTACTTC. It codes for CASSSAGSGGYEQYF.